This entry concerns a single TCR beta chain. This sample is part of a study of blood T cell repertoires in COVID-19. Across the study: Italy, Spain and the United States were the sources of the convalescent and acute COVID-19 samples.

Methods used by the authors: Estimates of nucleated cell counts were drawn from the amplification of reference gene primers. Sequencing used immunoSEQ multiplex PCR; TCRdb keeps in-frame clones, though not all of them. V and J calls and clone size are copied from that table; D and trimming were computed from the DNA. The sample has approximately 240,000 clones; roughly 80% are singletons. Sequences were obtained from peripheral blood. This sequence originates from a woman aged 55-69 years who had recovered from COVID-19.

The CDR3 sequence is CASSSDGWRDTGELFF. CDR3 sequence (DNA): TGTGCCAGCAGCTCCGACGGGTGGAGGGACACCGGGGAGCTGTTTTTT. The chain links TRBV5-6 to TRBJ2-2, with D perhaps TRBD2 (6 bases). Germline CDR1 and CDR2: SGHDT and YYEEEE. The ends were cut back, 3 bases at V and 3 bases at J, with 15 bases in the middle. The CDR3 covers 16 residues.